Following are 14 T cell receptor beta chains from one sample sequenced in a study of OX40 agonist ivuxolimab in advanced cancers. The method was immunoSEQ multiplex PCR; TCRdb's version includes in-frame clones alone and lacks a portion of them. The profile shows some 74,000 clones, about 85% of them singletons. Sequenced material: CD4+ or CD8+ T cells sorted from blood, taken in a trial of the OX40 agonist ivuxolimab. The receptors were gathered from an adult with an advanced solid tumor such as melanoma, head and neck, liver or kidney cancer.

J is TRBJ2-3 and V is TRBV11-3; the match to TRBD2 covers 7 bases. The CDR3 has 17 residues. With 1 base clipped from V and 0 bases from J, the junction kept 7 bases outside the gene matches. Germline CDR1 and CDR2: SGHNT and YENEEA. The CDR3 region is CASSLGGAGYSTDTQYF. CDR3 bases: TGTGCCAGCAGCTTAGGAGGAGCGGGATATAGCACAGATACGCAGTATTTT.

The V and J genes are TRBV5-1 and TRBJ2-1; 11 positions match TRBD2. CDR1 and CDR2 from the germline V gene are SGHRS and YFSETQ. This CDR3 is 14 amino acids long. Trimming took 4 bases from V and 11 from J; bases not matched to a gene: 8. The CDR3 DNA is TGCGCCAGCAGCCCTACCCCTAGCGGGAGGAAGCAGTTCTTC. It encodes CASSPTPSGRKQFF.

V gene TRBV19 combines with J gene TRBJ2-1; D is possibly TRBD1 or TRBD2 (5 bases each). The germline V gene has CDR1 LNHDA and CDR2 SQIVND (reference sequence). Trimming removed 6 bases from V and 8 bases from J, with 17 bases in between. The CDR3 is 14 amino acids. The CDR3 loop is CASRGPLSPDEQFF. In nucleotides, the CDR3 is TGTGCCAGTAGGGGACCTTTATCCCCTGATGAGCAGTTCTTC.

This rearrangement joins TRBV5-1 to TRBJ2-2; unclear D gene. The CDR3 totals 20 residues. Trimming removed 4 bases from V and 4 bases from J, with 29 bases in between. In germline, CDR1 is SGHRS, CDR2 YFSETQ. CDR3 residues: CASSLQTQKGRSRSTGELFF. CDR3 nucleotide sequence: TGCGCCAGCAGCCTACAAACCCAAAAAGGACGGTCGAGAAGCACCGGGGAGCTGTTTTTT.

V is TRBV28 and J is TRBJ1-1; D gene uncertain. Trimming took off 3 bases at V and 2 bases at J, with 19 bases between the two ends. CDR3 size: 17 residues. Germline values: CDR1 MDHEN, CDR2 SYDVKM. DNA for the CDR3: TGTGCCAGCAGTTTCGACCGTCGAGCACCCCTCAACACTGAAGCTTTCTTT. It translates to CASSFDRRAPLNTEAFF.

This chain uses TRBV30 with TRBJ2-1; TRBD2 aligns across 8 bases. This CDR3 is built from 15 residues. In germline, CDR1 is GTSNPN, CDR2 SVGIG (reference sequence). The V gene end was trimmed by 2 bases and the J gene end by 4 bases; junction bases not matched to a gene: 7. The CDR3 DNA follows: TGTGCCTGGAGTTTTATGGCGGGAGGATACAATGAGCAGTTCTTC. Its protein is CAWSFMAGGYNEQFF.

The CDR3 here is CASSTYGGTEAFF. As DNA, the CDR3 is TGTGCCAGTAGCACCTATGGGGGCACTGAAGCTTTCTTT. This chain connects TRBV19 to TRBJ1-1, with D maybe TRBD1 (5 bases). CDR1 LNHDA and CDR2 SQIVND come from the germline V gene (reference sequence). CDR3 length equals 13 residues. Deletions cut 6 bases from V and 4 bases from J, with 12 bases between.

CDR3 in DNA: TGTGCCAGCAGCTTATATCCGGGAGTCCATGAGCAGTTCTTC. It translates to CASSLYPGVHEQFF. The chain links TRBV11-2 to TRBJ2-1; tentatively, D is TRBD2 (6 bases). Between the trimmed V and J ends, which lost 2 bases and 8 bases, there was a span of 13 bases. CDR1 SGHAT and CDR2 FQNNGV come from the germline V gene. The CDR3 sequence is 14 residues long.

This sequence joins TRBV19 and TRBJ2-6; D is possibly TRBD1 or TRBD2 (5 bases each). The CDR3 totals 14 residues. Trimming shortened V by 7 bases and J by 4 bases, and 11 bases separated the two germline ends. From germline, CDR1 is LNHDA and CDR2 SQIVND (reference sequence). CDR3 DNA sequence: TGTGCCAGTAACGAGGGGCTCGGGGCCAACGTCCTGACTTTC. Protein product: CASNEGLGANVLTF.

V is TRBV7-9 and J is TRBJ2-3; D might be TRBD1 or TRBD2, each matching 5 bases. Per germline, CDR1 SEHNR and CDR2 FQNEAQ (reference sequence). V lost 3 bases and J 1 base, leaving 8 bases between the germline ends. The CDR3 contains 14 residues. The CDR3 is CASSFVGRTDTQYF. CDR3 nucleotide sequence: TGTGCCAGCAGCTTCGTGGGACGCACAGATACGCAGTATTTT.

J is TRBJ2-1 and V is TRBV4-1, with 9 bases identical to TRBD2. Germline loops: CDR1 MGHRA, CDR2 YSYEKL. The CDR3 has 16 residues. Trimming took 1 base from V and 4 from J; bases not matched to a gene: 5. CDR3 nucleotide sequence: TGCGCCAGCAGCCAAGGTTGGACTAGCGAATACAATGAGCAGTTCTTC. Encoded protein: CASSQGWTSEYNEQFF.

CDR3 DNA sequence: TGTGCCAGCAGCTTGGGAGGTAATGAAAAACTGTTTTTT. It is translated as CASSLGGNEKLFF. The chain couples TRBV5-4 to TRBJ1-4; no firm D call. In germline, CDR1 is SGHNT, CDR2 YYREEE (reference sequence). The length of the CDR3 is 13 residues. Trimming left V 0 bases short and J 4 bases short, with 4 bases between.

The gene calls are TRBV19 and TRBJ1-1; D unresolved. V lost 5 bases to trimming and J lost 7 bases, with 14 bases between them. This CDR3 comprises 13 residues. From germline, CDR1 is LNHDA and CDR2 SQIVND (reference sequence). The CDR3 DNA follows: TGTGCCAGTAGTGCCACCGCATTAAGTGAAGCTTTCTTT. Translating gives CASSATALSEAFF.

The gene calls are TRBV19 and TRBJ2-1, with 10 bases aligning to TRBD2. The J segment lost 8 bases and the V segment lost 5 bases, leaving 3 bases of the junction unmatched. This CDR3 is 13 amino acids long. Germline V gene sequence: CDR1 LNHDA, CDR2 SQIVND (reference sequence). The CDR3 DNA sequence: TGTGCCAGTAGTCTAGCGGGAGTTGATGAGCAGTTCTTC. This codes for CASSLAGVDEQFF.